Below are 29 T cell receptor beta chains sequenced from a single sample in a study of metastatic and nonmetastatic thyroid tumors. All patients were treatment-naive before thyroid surgery. MiXCR reprocessed the PCR reads for TCRdb. The sample consists of 91,000 or so clones, more than 9.5% of them appearing once. Specimen: blood. These TCRs come from a female donor with papillary thyroid cancer or a benign thyroid nodule (not recorded which). Some clones in this sample may be carry-over from other donors' samples.

This clone has ten or more counts. The chain has TRBV4-2 and TRBJ2-7; weak D call: TRBD2 (7 bases). The V gene lost 4 bases and the J gene lost 5 bases, with 24 bases spanning the gap. Per germline, CDR1 LGHNA and CDR2 YNFKEQ. The CDR3 length is 17 residues. CDR3 in DNA: TGTGCCAGCAGCCTCACTTTTGGGGGGGCAGGGTTCCACGAGCAGTACTTC. Translation: CASSLTFGGAGFHEQYF.

Many counts were recorded for this clone. V is TRBV11-1 and J is TRBJ2-7; 9 bases are shared with TRBD1. Germline V CDR1 and CDR2: SGHAT, FQDESV (reference sequence). After removal of 4 bases from V and 4 bases from J, the junction contained 11 bases not matched to a gene. The CDR3 loop spans 16 amino acids. CDR3 sequence reads: CASSSTPGQGSYEQYF. In DNA, the CDR3 is TGTGCCAGCAGCTCAACGCCCGGACAGGGGTCTTACGAGCAGTACTTC.

In its sample, this clone was seen many times. J is TRBJ2-5 and V is TRBV27; no reliable D call. Trimming cost V 6 bases and J 1 base, with 12 bases left between them. Germline V CDR1 and CDR2: MNHEY, SMNVEV (reference sequence). The CDR3 covers 14 residues. This CDR3 reads CASSSRHRQETQYF. CDR3 in DNA: TGTGCCAGCAGCTCTAGACACCGCCAAGAGACCCAGTACTTC.

In the case of this clone: Given a much more abundant clone one base away, this may be a read error. The chain is built from TRBV20-1 and TRBJ2-3; TRBD1 aligns across 9 bases. CDR3 length: 12 amino acids. The trim removed 7 bases at V and 7 bases at J, leaving 6 bases unmatched. The germline gives CDR1 DFQATT, CDR2 SNEGSKA (reference sequence). CDR3 sequence reads: CSEGQGSNTQYF. The DNA of the CDR3 is TGCAGTGAAGGACAGGGGTCAAATACGCAGTATTTT.

This clone was observed many times. V gene TRBV7-9 combines with J gene TRBJ2-1, with a weak D call TRBD1 (6 bases). CDR3 size: 16 residues. V was clipped by 5 bases and J by 0 bases, with 14 bases between them. The germline V gene encodes CDR1 SEHNR and CDR2 FQNEAQ (reference sequence). The DNA for the CDR3 is TGTGCCAGCAGCCCAGCCCGAGGGGGCTCCTACAATGAGCAGTTCTTC. As protein: CASSPARGGSYNEQFF.

J is TRBJ2-3 and V is TRBV20-1; 9 bases are a match to TRBD2. Losses at the gene ends were 5 bases for V and 4 bases for J; bases not matched to a gene: 10. The CDR3 covers 15 residues. CDR1 is DFQATT, CDR2 SNEGSKA, per germline (reference sequence). CDR3 amino acids: CSAAPLAGYSDTQYF. The CDR3 DNA is TGCAGTGCTGCTCCTCTAGCGGGATATTCAGATACGCAGTATTTT.

This clone was observed at least ten times. J is TRBJ1-4 and V is TRBV6-2 or TRBV6-3, with 9 bases lining up with TRBD1. Losses at the gene ends were 2 bases for V and 8 bases for J; bases not matched to a gene: 3. The CDR3 has 14 residues. The V gene's germline CDR1 is MNHEY and CDR2 SVGEGT. The CDR3 region has the DNA TGTGCCAGCAGTTACGGACAGGGGCGGGAAAAACTGTTTTTT. This gives the protein CASSYGQGREKLFF.

This clone was observed at least ten times. J is TRBJ2-7 and V is TRBV12-3 or TRBV12-4, with TRBD2 matching 15 bases. CDR3 length: 17 residues. The junction had 10 bases not matched to a gene; V was cut back by 3 bases and J by 7 bases. This CDR3 is CASSLGTSGRLGGEQYF. CDR3 DNA sequence: TGTGCCAGCAGTTTGGGGACTAGCGGGAGGTTGGGCGGGGAGCAGTACTTC.

This clone occurred many times. This CDR3 is CASSLGSGSWETQYF. The CDR3 bases are TGTGCCAGCAGTTTAGGTAGCGGGAGTTGGGAGACCCAGTACTTC. The genes are TRBV27 and TRBJ2-5; 9 positions agree with TRBD2. The CDR3 totals 15 residues. Germline CDR1 and CDR2: MNHEY and SMNVEV (reference sequence). With 2 bases clipped from V and 5 bases from J, the junction kept 6 bases outside the gene matches.

The chain uses TRBV28 and TRBJ2-3; 8 bases are shared with TRBD2. CDR1 MDHEN and CDR2 SYDVKM come from the germline V gene. The CDR3 covers 15 residues. Trimming removed 6 bases from V and 2 bases from J; junction bases left unmatched: 7. The CDR3 bases are TGTGCCAGCAGCCTAAAGCGGGGGAACACAGATACGCAGTATTTT. This codes for CASSLKRGNTDTQYF. Using reference TRBV28 and TRBJ2-3 for the parts outside the CDR3, the full variable domain is DVKVTQSSRYLVKRTGEKVFLECVQDMDHENMFWYRQDPGLGLRLIYFSYDVKMKEKGDIPEGYSVSREKKERFSLILESASTNQTSMYLCASSLKRGNTDTQYFGPGTRLTVL.

The gene calls are TRBV20-1 and TRBJ2-1; 11 bases line up with TRBD2. This CDR3 has 14 amino acids. Germline values: CDR1 DFQATT, CDR2 SNEGSKA (reference sequence). CDR3 nucleotide sequence: TGCAGCGTGAAAGGGGCTAGCGGGAGGAATGAGCAGTTCTTC. It specifies CSVKGASGRNEQFF.

The sample holds many counts of this clone. The V gene is TRBV5-1, the J gene TRBJ1-6, with 9 nucleotides matching TRBD1. CDR1 is SGHRS, CDR2 YFSETQ, per germline. The ends lost 4 bases at V and 6 bases at J; junction bases unmatched: 2. The CDR3 runs to 14 residues. CDR3 loop: CASSEGQGNSPLHF. CDR3 coding DNA: TGCGCCAGCAGCGAGGGACAGGGTAATTCACCCCTCCACTTT.

This clone was detected many times. The V and J genes are TRBV9 and TRBJ2-1; 8 positions match TRBD2. The CDR3 is 15 residues long. Germline V lookup: CDR1 SGDLS, CDR2 YYNGEE. Losses at the gene ends were 2 bases for V and 4 bases for J; bases not matched to a gene: 5. CDR3 residues: CASSVTSEPYNEQFF. The CDR3 DNA sequence: TGTGCCAGCAGCGTGACTAGCGAGCCGTACAATGAGCAGTTCTTC.

On this clone itself: The junction differs from germline at one of its ends, possibly a read error. This chain connects TRBV3-1 to TRBJ2-7, with 10 bases aligning to TRBD2. The CDR3 spans 16 residues. Germline CDR1 is LGHDT and CDR2 is YNNKEL (reference sequence). Written as DNA, the CDR3 is TGCGCCAGCAGCCAACCCCTAGCGGGAGTGCCCTCCGAGCAGTACTTC. Translation gives CASSQPLAGVPSEQYF.

This clone has at least ten counts. The chain carries TRBV28 and TRBJ2-7; a weak D match, TRBD2 (7 bases). The germline V gene encodes CDR1 MDHEN and CDR2 SYDVKM. CDR3 length: 15 residues. The V end lost 4 bases, the J end lost 0 bases, and 13 bases lay between the germline ends. The CDR3 loop reads CASSSSGTPSYEQYF. The CDR3 DNA follows: TGTGCCAGCAGTTCAAGCGGGACACCCTCCTACGAGCAGTACTTC.

In this sample, this clone turned up many times. J is TRBJ2-6 and V is TRBV6-5; D remains unclear. V lost 2 bases and J 2 bases, leaving 7 bases between the germline ends. Germline CDR1 is MNHEY and CDR2 is SVGAGI. This CDR3 comprises 15 residues. CDR3 nucleotides: TGTGCCAGCAGTTACGGGCATCCTGGGGCCAACGTCCTGACTTTC. Its protein is CASSYGHPGANVLTF.

In regard to this clone: An end of the junction does not agree with germline; a read error may underlie this. The same CDR3 arises from other DNA sequences in this sample as well. The J gene is TRBJ2-1, the V gene TRBV28, with TRBD2 identical over 7 bases. Germline V gene sequence: CDR1 MDHEN, CDR2 SYDVKM. This CDR3 contains 16 residues. CDR3 in DNA: TGCGCCAGCAGTCCGGGGGGAGGGTATATCCACGATGAGCAGTTCTTC. Translating gives CASSPGGGYIHDEQFF.

Points on this clone: The junction and the germline gene differ at one end; a read error may be behind it. V gene TRBV6-2 or TRBV6-3 combines with J gene TRBJ1-1; a weak D match, TRBD1 (5 bases). This CDR3 is 13 amino acids long. Looked up from germline, CDR1 is MNHEY and CDR2 is SVGEGT. In DNA form, the CDR3 reads TGTGCCAGCATTTACTCTGGAGGGGATGAAGCTTTCTTT. Translating it yields CASIYSGGDEAFF.

This clone has at least ten counts. The chain's CDR3 is CSAPKREKGRREKGTYEQYF. The CDR3 DNA sequence: TGCAGTGCCCCTAAGCGGGAGAAGGGCCGGCGGGAGAAGGGGACCTACGAGCAGTACTTC. The V gene is TRBV20-1, the J gene TRBJ2-7; 8 nucleotides align to TRBD2. CDR1 is DFQATT and CDR2 is SNEGSKA in the germline V gene (reference sequence). This CDR3 contains 20 residues. V dropped 6 bases and J dropped 2; count of bases not matched to a gene: 27.

On this clone itself: The junction departs from germline at one end; a sequencing error may be responsible. This chain uses TRBV7-6 with TRBJ2-7; a weak D match, TRBD1 (6 bases). There are 15 residues in the CDR3. The germline V gene encodes CDR1 SGHVS and CDR2 FNYEAQ. The CDR3 is CAGSLSVPGDYEQYF. The CDR3 DNA sequence: TGTGCCGGCAGCTTGTCCGTCCCAGGGGACTACGAGCAGTACTTC.

The table lists this clone with many counts. The J gene is TRBJ2-7, the V gene TRBV9; no reliable D call. Trimming shortened V by 0 bases and J by 0 bases, and 7 bases separated the two germline ends. The CDR3 runs 14 residues. CDR1 and CDR2 (germline): SGDLS, YYNGEE. The CDR3 here is CASSVASSSYEQYF. CDR3 DNA: TGTGCCAGCAGCGTAGCCAGTAGCTCCTACGAGCAGTACTTC.

Ten or more counts support this clone. The gene calls are TRBV27 and TRBJ2-1; either TRBD1 or TRBD2 may fit D (6 bases each). In germline, CDR1 is MNHEY, CDR2 SMNVEV (reference sequence). V gave up 8 bases and J gave up 6 bases, with 20 bases separating them. The CDR3 totals 15 residues. The CDR3 spells CASPRPTGRRNEQFF. CDR3 sequence (DNA): TGTGCCAGCCCACGACCCACAGGGAGGCGCAATGAGCAGTTCTTC.

The rearrangement joins TRBV6-1 to TRBJ1-2; D is unresolved. The germline V gene has CDR1 MNHNS and CDR2 SASEGT. V was shortened by 6 bases and J by 4 bases, with 9 bases between the two germline ends. The CDR3 covers 12 residues. Written as DNA, the CDR3 is TGTGCCAGCAGAGACATCATCTATGGCTACACCTTC. This encodes CASRDIIYGYTF.

In the case of this clone: This clone may be a read error of a much larger clone one base away. Distinct nucleotide sequences in the sample also encode this CDR3. The chain has TRBV28 and TRBJ2-2; 7 bases align to TRBD2. V shed 3 bases, J shed 5 bases, and the junction held 6 bases outside the gene matches. The CDR3 consists of 15 residues. Germline V CDR1 and CDR2: MDHEN, SYDVKM. The CDR3 DNA reads as TGTGCCAGCAGTTTCTCTAGCGGTAGTACCGGGGAGCTGTTTTTT. The encoded protein is CASSFSSGSTGELFF.

The sample holds many counts of this clone. The CDR3 DNA is TGCGCCAGCAGATCCGGGGCTGCAACTAATGAAAAACTGTTTTTT. Translated, it gives CASRSGAATNEKLFF. The chain joins TRBV4-3 to TRBJ1-4; the D gene is possibly TRBD1 (5 bases). Germline values: CDR1 LGHNA, CDR2 YSLEER. The CDR3 covers 15 residues. V lost 6 bases and J lost 0, with 11 bases in between.

This clone has at least ten counts. The chain carries TRBV5-1 and TRBJ2-1, with TRBD1 as a possible D gene (5 bases). Trimming took 2 bases from V and 0 from J, leaving 12 bases between them. The CDR3 spans 16 residues. Germline V gives CDR1 SGHRS, CDR2 YFSETQ. DNA for the CDR3: TGCGCCAGCAGCTTTCAGGGTACGAGCTCCTACAATGAGCAGTTCTTC. Its protein product is CASSFQGTSSYNEQFF.

This clone has at least ten counts. The chain recombines TRBV24-1 with TRBJ2-4; the match to TRBD1 covers 8 bases. This CDR3 is built from 13 residues. J lost 7 bases, V lost 5 bases, and 3 bases had no gene match. The germline V gene has CDR1 KGHDR and CDR2 SFDVKD. The CDR3 region is CATSAAGGNIQYF. CDR3 DNA sequence: TGTGCCACCAGTGCGGCAGGGGGCAACATTCAGTACTTC.

V usage is TRBV3-1 and J usage is TRBJ2-5, with 10 positions matching TRBD1. Germline assignment: CDR1 LGHDT and CDR2 YNNKEL (reference sequence). The CDR3 totals 17 residues. J was trimmed by 5 bases and V by 0 bases; bases with no gene match: 9. Here the CDR3 DNA reads TGTGCCAGCAGCCAAGAAAAATGGGACAGGGGATGGGAGACCCAGTACTTC. Residues: CASSQEKWDRGWETQYF.

The chain is built from TRBV6-5 and TRBJ1-5; D is possibly TRBD1 (6 bases). Germline assignment: CDR1 MNHEY and CDR2 SVGAGI. The length of the CDR3 is 18 residues. The ends were cut back, 6 bases at V and 0 bases at J, with 21 bases in the middle. The chain's CDR3 is CASSQKVPGQFSNQPQHF. The CDR3 DNA reads TGTGCCAGCAGCCAAAAGGTACCAGGACAGTTTAGCAATCAGCCCCAGCATTTT.